Presented here are 29 T cell receptor beta chains from one specimen sequenced in a study of T cells in Graves' hyperthyroidism and ophthalmopathy. Amplification yielded TCR beta CDR3 regions, with RNA transcripts as the source. TCR CDR3 regions were first amplified by RT-PCR with HTBI primers. TCRdb ran MiXCR on the multiplex PCR reads and lists one entry per CDR3 protein. The sample carries 500,000 to 650,000 distinct CDR3 sequences, about 14% recorded once. Sequencing was performed on blood. The receptors stem from a woman in her forties or fifties with Graves' ophthalmopathy.

This clonotype has only a few counts. The chain joins TRBV5-1 to TRBJ2-1; a possible D gene is TRBD2 (5 bases). The CDR3 covers 15 residues. Germline V gene data show CDR1 as SGHRS and CDR2 as YFSETQ. The V and J ends lost 4 bases and 0 bases respectively, with 11 bases between them. The CDR3 DNA reads as TGCGCCAGCAGCGGGAGCAGAAGCTCCTACAATGAGCAGTTCTTC. This codes for CASSGSRSSYNEQFF. The full variable domain, completed using reference TRBV5-1 and TRBJ2-1, is KAGVTQTPRYLIKTRGQQVTLSCSPISGHRSVSWYQQTPGQGLQFLFEYFSETQRNKGNFPGRFSGRQFSNSRSEMNVSTLELGDSALYLCASSGSRSSYNEQFFGPGTRLTVL.

The chain is built from TRBV27 and TRBJ1-5, with D perhaps TRBD1 (6 bases). The ends were cut back, 6 bases at V and 2 bases at J, with 14 bases in the middle. The germline CDR1 and CDR2 sequences are MNHEY and SMNVEV (reference sequence). The CDR3 is made up of 15 amino acids. The CDR3 DNA reads TGTGCCAGCAGGGAGGGGGTCATTGGCAATCAGCCCCAGCATTTT. Its translation: CASREGVIGNQPQHF.

This clonotype was counted ten times or more. V gene TRBV2 combines with J gene TRBJ1-5; the D is unclear. CDR3 length equals 14 residues. CDR1 SNHLY and CDR2 FYNNEI come from the germline V gene. V lost 7 bases to trimming and J lost 2 bases, with 12 bases between them. CDR3 in amino acids: CASTDGGGNQPQHF. Written as DNA, the CDR3 is TGTGCCAGCACGGACGGCGGCGGCAATCAGCCCCAGCATTTT.

The sample holds many counts of this clonotype. The chain carries TRBV27 and TRBJ2-3; D unresolved. The CDR3 sequence is 13 residues long. Per germline, CDR1 MNHEY and CDR2 SMNVEV (reference sequence). Between the trimmed V and J ends, which lost 5 bases and 0 bases, there was a span of 6 bases. The CDR3 coding sequence is TGTGCCAGCAGTCCCTTTAGCACAGATACGCAGTATTTT. This gives the protein CASSPFSTDTQYF.

This clonotype was picked up many times. The CDR3 nucleotides read TGTGCCAGCAGTTCCCTAAGAAGCGGGAGGTATCACTCCTACGAGCAGTACTTC. This gives the protein CASSSLRSGRYHSYEQYF. The rearrangement links TRBV11-2 to TRBJ2-7, with TRBD2 matching 9 bases. CDR1 and CDR2 (germline): SGHAT, FQNNGV. The trim removed 6 bases at V and 0 bases at J, leaving 15 bases unmatched. This CDR3 is 18 amino acids long.

J is TRBJ2-2 and V is TRBV20-1; D possibly uses TRBD1 or TRBD2 (5 bases each). V was pared by 3 bases and J by 7 bases, with 12 bases between. The germline CDR1 and CDR2 sequences are DFQATT and SNEGSKA (reference sequence). This CDR3 has 13 amino acids. The CDR3 DNA reads as TGCAGTGCTAGTCACCGGGGCGACGGGGAGCTGTTTTTT. It specifies CSASHRGDGELFF.

This clonotype appeared a few times. This chain connects TRBV15 to TRBJ2-1; tentatively, D is TRBD2 (5 bases). Germline-derived CDR1 and CDR2 are LNHNV and YYDKDF (reference sequence). V was cut by 0 bases and J by 6 bases, with 9 bases left in between. The CDR3 is 14 residues long. This chain's CDR3 is CATSREEGSNEQFF. The CDR3 DNA reads TGTGCCACCAGCAGAGAGGAAGGGAGCAATGAGCAGTTCTTC.

The table lists this clonotype with many counts. V and J are TRBV20-1 and TRBJ2-4; 9 nucleotides agree with TRBD2. Trimming took 0 bases from V and 6 from J; bases not matched to a gene: 6. This CDR3 comprises 15 residues. The V gene's germline CDR1 is DFQATT and CDR2 SNEGSKA (reference sequence). As DNA, the CDR3 is TGCAGTGCTAGAGAGGCTAGCGGGATGGGAAACATTCAGTACTTC. Protein: CSAREASGMGNIQYF.

V usage is TRBV20-1 and J usage is TRBJ1-5, with TRBD1 matching 9 bases. This CDR3 has 16 amino acids. V lost 5 bases and J lost 5; bases outside the gene matches: 13. Germline V CDR1 and CDR2: DFQATT, SNEGSKA (reference sequence). The CDR3 reads CSASGTGMAFYQPQHF. The DNA for the CDR3 is TGCAGTGCTTCCGGGACAGGGATGGCTTTTTATCAGCCCCAGCATTTT.

The V gene is TRBV19, the J gene TRBJ1-5, with 11 bases identical to TRBD1. The CDR3 sequence is 18 residues long. The trim removed 3 bases at V and 3 bases at J, leaving 10 bases unmatched. Germline CDR1 and CDR2: LNHDA and SQIVND (reference sequence). The CDR3 DNA reads TGTGCCAGTAGTATCAGGACAGGGGGCGCGCAATTCAATCAGCCCCAGCATTTT. Translation: CASSIRTGGAQFNQPQHF.

This clonotype was observed a handful of times. The V gene is TRBV20-1, the J gene TRBJ2-2, with 7 bases that match TRBD1. CDR3 length: 13 amino acids. CDR1 and CDR2 from the germline V gene are DFQATT and SNEGSKA (reference sequence). Trimming removed 2 bases from V and 6 bases from J; junction bases left unmatched: 3. The CDR3 region is CSARPQGAGELFF. DNA for the CDR3: TGCAGTGCTAGACCCCAGGGGGCCGGGGAGCTGTTTTTT.

The chain combines TRBV4-3 with TRBJ2-3; no firm D call. The V end lost 0 bases, the J end lost 2 bases, and 9 bases lay between the germline ends. This CDR3 is 15 amino acids long. CDR1 is LGHNA and CDR2 is YSLEER in the germline V gene. Here the CDR3 reads CASSQDRLVTDTQYF. CDR3 nucleotide sequence: TGCGCCAGCAGCCAAGATCGGCTAGTCACAGATACGCAGTATTTT.

This clonotype was observed many times. The genes are TRBV7-8 and TRBJ2-7, with D unclear. The CDR3 runs 15 residues. CDR1 is SGHVS, CDR2 FQNEAQ, per germline. Trimming took off 3 bases at V and 2 bases at J, with 14 bases between the two ends. The CDR3 sequence is CASSLAETQTYEQYF. The CDR3 coding sequence is TGTGCCAGCAGCTTGGCCGAGACACAGACCTACGAGCAGTACTTC.

This clonotype was recorded a few times. The chain recombines TRBV4-3 with TRBJ2-7, with D maybe TRBD2 (6 bases). This CDR3 is 14 amino acids long. V lost 0 bases and J lost 8, with 14 bases in between. Germline-derived CDR1 and CDR2 are LGHNA and YSLEER. CDR3 in amino acids: CASSQDGDRGKQYF. In DNA, the CDR3 is TGCGCCAGCAGCCAAGACGGTGACCGCGGGAAGCAGTACTTC.

The table lists this clonotype with many counts. This chain joins TRBV28 and TRBJ2-3, with D unresolved. Germline CDR1 is MDHEN and CDR2 is SYDVKM. This CDR3 is 18 amino acids long. V was pared by 3 bases and J by 2 bases, with 21 bases between. For the CDR3, the DNA is TGTGCCAGCAGTTTTCCGCGGAACTCTGTCCATTACACAGATACGCAGTATTTT. Translation gives CASSFPRNSVHYTDTQYF.

This clonotype was detected ten times or more. V usage is TRBV7-9 and J usage is TRBJ2-1; TRBD2 agrees at 8 bases. V was pared by 5 bases and J by 0 bases, with 12 bases of the junction left unmatched. The CDR3 contains 18 residues. Germline V lookup: CDR1 SEHNR, CDR2 FQNEAQ (reference sequence). The CDR3 is CASSRPLLAVSSYNEQFF. The CDR3 nucleotides are TGTGCCAGCAGCCGACCCTTACTAGCGGTGAGCTCCTACAATGAGCAGTTCTTC.

This clonotype was seen repeatedly, ten times or more. The V call is TRBV7-9, the J call TRBJ2-7, with TRBD2 matching over 12 bases. The CDR3 loop spans 14 amino acids. The V segment lost 4 bases and the J segment 5 bases; nucleotides outside the gene matches: 3. CDR1 is SEHNR and CDR2 is FQNEAQ in the germline V gene (reference sequence). This CDR3 reads CASSWTSGDDEQYF. CDR3 nucleotides: TGTGCCAGCAGCTGGACTAGCGGGGACGACGAGCAGTACTTC.

The chain combines TRBV28 with TRBJ2-5, with TRBD2 matching over 9 bases. V was pared by 5 bases and J by 5 bases, with 9 bases of the junction left unmatched. From germline, CDR1 is MDHEN and CDR2 SYDVKM. The CDR3 is 15 residues long. The CDR3 loop reads CASSGIAGDGETQYF. CDR3 in DNA: TGTGCCAGCAGTGGAATAGCGGGAGATGGGGAGACCCAGTACTTC.

V and J are TRBV28 and TRBJ2-7; a possible D gene is TRBD2 (5 bases). Deletions cut 2 bases from V and 5 bases from J, with 16 bases between. Germline V gives CDR1 MDHEN, CDR2 SYDVKM. This CDR3 spans 15 amino acids. The CDR3 DNA is TGTGCCAGCAGTTTAGTTAGCGCGGAGTCCGACGAGCAGTACTTC. It specifies CASSLVSAESDEQYF.

This clonotype was observed a handful of times. The chain combines TRBV19 with TRBJ2-7; 8 nucleotides line up with TRBD2. J gave up 1 base and V 8 bases, and 10 bases lay outside the gene matches. Germline CDR1 and CDR2: LNHDA and SQIVND (reference sequence). The CDR3 sequence is 15 residues long. DNA for the CDR3: TGTGCCAGTGGGAAATCGGGACTAGTTTCCTACGAGCAGTACTTC. It specifies CASGKSGLVSYEQYF.

This clonotype came up many times. The genes are TRBV27 and TRBJ2-1; no reliable D call. Germline V gene lookup returns CDR1 MNHEY and CDR2 SMNVEV (reference sequence). Trimming stripped 3 bases from V and 7 bases from J, with 7 bases between. The CDR3 covers 12 residues. CDR3 protein: CASSFGDNEQFF. The CDR3 nucleotides are TGTGCCAGCAGTTTCGGTGATAATGAGCAGTTCTTC.

The sample holds many counts of this clonotype. The chain has TRBV7-8 and TRBJ2-5; no clear D. The germline gives CDR1 SGHVS, CDR2 FQNEAQ. The V end was cut by 2 bases, the J end by 1 base, with 11 bases between. CDR3 length: 15 residues. The CDR3 DNA is TGTGCCAGCAGCTTAACAACATACGCCCAAGAGACCCAGTACTTC. Translating it yields CASSLTTYAQETQYF.

There are many counts of this clonotype. The chain is built from TRBV6-2 or TRBV6-3 and TRBJ2-7; D is ambiguous. Germline lookup yields CDR1 MNHEY and CDR2 SVGEGT. This CDR3 contains 11 residues. V was pared by 4 bases and J by 6 bases, with 7 bases between. DNA of the CDR3: TGTGCCAGCAGTTTCTGGGGCGAGCAGTACTTC. Translating gives CASSFWGEQYF.

The chain joins TRBV6-1 to TRBJ2-7; 14 nucleotides align to TRBD2. CDR3 length: 18 residues. CDR1 and CDR2 from the germline V gene are MNHNS and SASEGT. The J segment lost 4 bases and the V segment lost 1 base, leaving 9 bases of the junction unmatched. In DNA form, the CDR3 reads TGTGCCAGCAGTGAAGGACCGGGACTAGCGGGAGTAGGGTACGAGCAGTACTTC. It yields the protein CASSEGPGLAGVGYEQYF.

This clonotype has ten or more counts. This chain uses TRBV18 with TRBJ2-5; TRBD2 agrees at 14 bases. The germline V gene has CDR1 KGHSH and CDR2 LQKENI. The CDR3 is made up of 16 amino acids. The V segment lost 6 bases and the J segment 4 bases; nucleotides outside the gene matches: 7. CDR3: CASSPGLAGGRETQYF. The DNA of the CDR3 is TGTGCCAGCTCCCCAGGACTAGCGGGAGGACGAGAGACCCAGTACTTC.

The chain is built from TRBV4-1 and TRBJ2-1, with D perhaps TRBD2 (5 bases). This CDR3 has 13 residues. With 0 bases removed from V and 11 bases from J, the gap between germline ends came to 11 bases. Per germline, CDR1 MGHRA and CDR2 YSYEKL. The CDR3 sequence: CASSQDSWEQQFF. Written as DNA, the CDR3 is TGCGCCAGCAGCCAAGATTCTTGGGAGCAGCAGTTCTTC.

This clonotype was seen repeatedly, ten times or more. V and J are TRBV20-1 and TRBJ2-5; 13 positions match TRBD2. Germline CDR1 is DFQATT and CDR2 is SNEGSKA (reference sequence). The CDR3 covers 15 residues. V shed 4 bases and J 4 bases; nucleotides not matched to a gene: 6. The CDR3 protein is CSAIRTSGSIETQYF. The DNA for the CDR3 is TGCAGTGCTATTAGGACTAGCGGGAGTATAGAGACCCAGTACTTC.

V gene TRBV20-1 combines with J gene TRBJ1-5; 10 bases are shared with TRBD1. CDR3 size: 16 residues. In germline, CDR1 is DFQATT, CDR2 SNEGSKA (reference sequence). With 4 bases clipped from V and 0 bases from J, the junction kept 6 bases outside the gene matches. The CDR3: CSAKDRGIYSNQPQHF. The CDR3 DNA reads as TGCAGTGCTAAGGACAGGGGGATATATAGCAATCAGCCCCAGCATTTT.

This chain links TRBV19 with TRBJ1-2; 9 nucleotides align to TRBD1. This CDR3 has 13 residues. Germline V lookup: CDR1 LNHDA, CDR2 SQIVND (reference sequence). Trimming at V came to 8 bases and at J to 6 bases, leaving 7 bases not matched to a gene. CDR3 amino acids: CASVKTGGDGYTF. In DNA, the CDR3 is TGTGCCAGTGTCAAGACAGGGGGGGATGGCTACACCTTC.